This T cell receptor (beta chain) was captured by sequencing in a study of T cell responses to AZD1222 COVID-19 vaccine. Across the whole study: Investigators merged groups given second doses at roughly 4 or roughly 12 weeks. Findings and limits, study-wide: Donor demographics were predominantly white British with a female majority; clonal diversity may be underestimated. Spike regions recognized by vaccine-associated CD4 TCRs spanned the protein, led by 160-218 and 743-854. Variant regions that are unmutated are reportedly the target of nearly half of spike-specific TCRs.

Germline-derived CDR1 and CDR2 are SGHTA and FQGNSA. The junction had 13 bases not matched to a gene; V was cut back by 5 bases and J by 2 bases. The CDR3 sequence is 17 residues long. Produced via immunoSEQ multiplex PCR; TCRdb's table is partial and in-frame only. The data contain 150,000 to 200,000 clones, about 90% of them singletons. On this clone: What it binds is unknown.

The sequencing used peripheral blood, collected on day 0 of AZD1222 vaccination. This clonotype was sampled from an adult in good health. The chain is built from TRBV7-2 and TRBJ1-1; TRBD1 matches at 8 bases. In nucleotides, the CDR3 is TGTGCCAGCAGCCAATGGGACAGGAGGGGGGTTAACACTGAAGCTTTCTTT. Its protein is CASSQWDRRGVNTEAFF.